The clone carrying this T cell receptor beta chain was picked up many times. Its specificity is unknown. Researchers amplified the TCR beta CDR3 regions from RNA transcripts. The HTBI set primed first-round TCR CDR3 RT-PCR. TCRdb re-called the multiplex PCR reads through MiXCR, storing one row per CDR3 protein. The sample carries approximately 370,000 distinct CDR3 sequences, about 15% recorded once. The data stem from a study of T cells in Graves' hyperthyroidism and ophthalmopathy. Study results and caveats: Among clonotypes expanded in thyroid above 0.001, most were also found in blood.

The specimen sequenced was blood. The receptor comes from a woman between 25 and 40 years old with Graves' hyperthyroidism that later progressed to Graves' ophthalmopathy.

The CDR3 loop reads CSARERLAGDTDTQYF. The CDR3 DNA sequence: TGCAGTGCTAGAGAACGACTAGCGGGAGACACAGATACGCAGTATTTT. The V gene is TRBV20-1, the J gene TRBJ2-3, with 12 bases aligning to TRBD2. This CDR3 spans 16 amino acids. The V gene's germline CDR1 is DFQATT and CDR2 SNEGSKA (reference sequence). V dropped 0 bases and J dropped 2; count of bases not matched to a gene: 3.